What follows are 26 T cell receptor beta chains derived from one specimen sequenced in a study of blood T cell repertoires in COVID-19. Libraries were prepared by immunoSEQ multiplex PCR; TCRdb keeps only in-frame clonotypes and omits some of them. The sample consists of some 290,000 clones, around 87% of them appearing once. The sequencing input was peripheral blood. These receptor sequences come from a woman between 45 and 60 years old who had recovered from COVID-19.

In its sample, this clone was seen once. The chain uses TRBV5-1 and TRBJ1-1; TRBD1 aligns across 8 bases. Germline trimming cut 3 bases from V and 3 bases from J; bases unmatched to any gene: 7. CDR1 is SGHRS, CDR2 YFSETQ, per germline. The CDR3 runs 15 residues. CDR3 in DNA: TGCGCCAGCAGCTCGCTGACAGGGGCTGACACTGAAGCTTTCTTT. Translation: CASSSLTGADTEAFF. The complete variable domain, with remaining parts taken from reference TRBV5-1 and TRBJ1-1, reads KAGVTQTPRYLIKTRGQQVTLSCSPISGHRSVSWYQQTPGQGLQFLFEYFSETQRNKGNFPGRFSGRQFSNSRSEMNVSTLELGDSALYLCASSSLTGADTEAFFGQGTRLTVV.

The gene calls are TRBV28 and TRBJ2-7; 7 bases are shared with TRBD2. The CDR3 sequence is 14 residues long. Germline assignment: CDR1 MDHEN and CDR2 SYDVKM. V trimming: 5 bases; J trimming: 3 bases; junction bases outside the gene matches: 7. CDR3 coding DNA: TGTGCCAGCAGTAGACTAGCCGGGGGCTACGAGCAGTACTTC. This sequence encodes CASSRLAGGYEQYF.

The V call is TRBV30, the J call TRBJ2-6; no firm D call. CDR1 and CDR2 (germline): GTSNPN, SVGIG (reference sequence). This CDR3 is 13 amino acids long. V lost 5 bases to trimming and J lost 0 bases, with 5 bases between them. DNA of the CDR3: TGTGCCTGGTCTAGCTCTGGGGCCAACGTCCTGACTTTC. Translation: CAWSSSGANVLTF.

The V call is TRBV5-1, the J call TRBJ1-1; D gene ambiguous. V lost 5 bases and J 4 bases, leaving 9 bases between the germline ends. The CDR3 runs to 12 residues. Germline CDR1 reads SGHRS; CDR2 reads YFSETQ. CDR3 protein: CASRSGSTEAFF. The CDR3 nucleotides read TGCGCCAGCAGGTCCGGGAGCACTGAAGCTTTCTTT.

This clone was counted once. This chain uses TRBV28 with TRBJ1-5; perhaps TRBD1 as D (5 bases). The CDR3 runs to 13 residues. V shed 7 bases and J shed 7 bases, with 14 bases lying between them. CDR1 and CDR2 (germline): MDHEN, SYDVKM. The CDR3 DNA sequence: TGTGCCAGCAACCAGGGCTCTCACCAGCCCCAGCATTTT. As protein: CASNQGSHQPQHF. Variable domain in full (rest from reference TRBV28 and TRBJ1-5): DVKVTQSSRYLVKRTGEKVFLECVQDMDHENMFWYRQDPGLGLRLIYFSYDVKMKEKGDIPEGYSVSREKKERFSLILESASTNQTSMYLCASNQGSHQPQHFGDGTRLSIL.

The rearrangement links TRBV19 to TRBJ1-1, with D possibly matching TRBD1 (6 bases). Germline CDR1 and CDR2: LNHDA and SQIVND (reference sequence). V was pared by 6 bases and J by 4 bases, with 9 bases between. The CDR3 spans 12 residues. CDR3 DNA: TGTGCCAGTAGGGGCAGGGGCACTGAAGCTTTCTTT. This translates into CASRGRGTEAFF.

CDR3 amino acids: CASSKGAGEQYF. The CDR3 DNA sequence: TGTGCCAGTAGTAAAGGGGCAGGCGAGCAGTACTTC. The rearrangement uses TRBV19 and TRBJ2-7, with D perhaps TRBD1 (5 bases). Germline V gene lookup returns CDR1 LNHDA and CDR2 SQIVND (reference sequence). With 4 bases removed from V and 6 bases from J, the gap between germline ends came to 10 bases. The CDR3 spans 12 residues.

The chain couples TRBV27 to TRBJ1-2; D may be TRBD1 (5 bases). V dropped 3 bases and J dropped 5 bases, with 7 bases sitting between them. CDR1 MNHEY and CDR2 SMNVEV come from the germline V gene (reference sequence). The CDR3 consists of 12 residues. CDR3 amino acids: CASSFRGYGYTF. CDR3 DNA: TGTGCCAGCAGTTTTCGGGGGTATGGCTACACCTTC.

The table lists this clone with a count of one. The chain links TRBV5-1 to TRBJ2-7, with D tentatively TRBD2 (6 bases). Trimming removed 4 bases from V and 1 base from J, with 15 bases in between. The CDR3 has 15 amino acids. Germline-derived CDR1 and CDR2 are SGHRS and YFSETQ. The DNA of the CDR3 is TGCGCCAGCAGCCCCGTGGGGGGAGTATCCTACGAGCAGTACTTC. It specifies CASSPVGGVSYEQYF.

This clone was observed a handful of times. The V call is TRBV10-3, the J call TRBJ1-5; D is undetermined. With 2 bases removed from V and 5 bases from J, the gap between germline ends came to 10 bases. The CDR3 covers 14 residues. CDR1 ENHRY and CDR2 SYGVKD come from the germline V gene. The CDR3 reads CAISERRLDQPQHF. CDR3 DNA: TGTGCCATCAGTGAGCGCAGACTAGATCAGCCCCAGCATTTT.

The rearrangement links TRBV12-5 to TRBJ1-2; the D is unclear. The V end lost 2 bases, the J end lost 6 bases, and 13 bases lay between the germline ends. The CDR3 covers 14 residues. Germline CDR1 and CDR2: LGHNT and FRNRAP. CDR3 nucleotide sequence: TGTGCTAGTGGTTTGCTGGCAGGAGGGAATGGCTACACCTTC. This gives the protein CASGLLAGGNGYTF.

The J gene is TRBJ2-3, the V gene TRBV7-3, with D possibly matching TRBD2 (6 bases). The germline V gene has CDR1 SGHTA and CDR2 FQGTGA. This CDR3 is built from 15 residues. The V gene lost 4 bases and the J gene lost 5 bases, with 16 bases spanning the gap. CDR3 region: CASSSRLDSLDTQYF. The DNA of the CDR3 is TGTGCCAGCAGCTCGCGACTAGACTCTTTAGATACGCAGTATTTT.

The V and J genes are TRBV5-6 and TRBJ1-2; 9 nucleotides agree with TRBD1. The CDR3 is 15 residues long. J lost 5 bases, V lost 3 bases, and 8 bases had no gene match. In germline, CDR1 is SGHDT, CDR2 YYEEEE. This chain's CDR3 is CASSSGGTGLYGYTF. The CDR3 DNA sequence: TGTGCCAGCAGCTCCGGTGGGACAGGGTTGTATGGCTACACCTTC. The full variable domain, rest sourced from reference TRBV5-6 and TRBJ1-2, is DAGVTQSPTHLIKTRGQQVTLRCSPKSGHDTVSWYQQALGQGPQFIFQYYEEEERQRGNFPDRFSGHQFPNYSSELNVNALLLGDSALYLCASSSGGTGLYGYTFGSGTRLTVV.

The chain is built from TRBV4-3 and TRBJ2-7, with 12 bases lining up with TRBD2. Trimming removed 6 bases from V and 1 base from J; junction bases left unmatched: 7. CDR1 and CDR2 (germline): LGHNA, YSLEER. CDR3 length equals 16 residues. The CDR3 coding sequence is TGCGCCAGCAGTGAAGGACTAGCGGGACCTTCCTACGAGCAGTACTTC. It codes for CASSEGLAGPSYEQYF.

V usage is TRBV4-3 and J usage is TRBJ1-2; 11 bases are shared with TRBD1. CDR3 length: 15 residues. The ends lost 5 bases at V and 5 bases at J; junction bases unmatched: 7. The germline V gene has CDR1 LGHNA and CDR2 YSLEER. Here the CDR3 reads CASSEGQGAVYGYTF. Here the CDR3 DNA reads TGCGCCAGCAGCGAAGGACAGGGGGCGGTTTATGGCTACACCTTC.

The genes are TRBV2 and TRBJ1-5; no firm D call. Germline V gene sequence: CDR1 SNHLY, CDR2 FYNNEI. The CDR3 contains 15 residues. V was clipped by 2 bases and J by 0 bases, with 8 bases between them. CDR3 sequence: CASSESAASNQPQHF. The CDR3, as DNA: TGTGCCAGCAGTGAATCCGCGGCTAGCAATCAGCCCCAGCATTTT.

The rearrangement links TRBV5-5 to TRBJ1-5, with D possibly TRBD1 on 5 matching bases. Germline-derived CDR1 and CDR2 are SGHKS and YYEKEE (reference sequence). The CDR3 loop spans 13 amino acids. Deletions cut 4 bases from V and 5 bases from J, with 10 bases between. CDR3 protein: CASSAGGYQPQHF. The CDR3 region has the DNA TGTGCCAGCAGCGCCGGGGGTTATCAGCCCCAGCATTTT.

The rearrangement links TRBV6-6 to TRBJ2-5, with 8 positions matching TRBD2. Germline CDR1 reads MNHNY; CDR2 reads SVGAGI (reference sequence). CDR3 length: 15 residues. The J segment lost 2 bases and the V segment lost 7 bases, leaving 9 bases of the junction unmatched. The CDR3 region is CASKPAGVGQETQYF. The CDR3, as DNA: TGTGCCAGCAAGCCAGCGGGAGTGGGTCAAGAGACCCAGTACTTC.

V gene TRBV5-1 combines with J gene TRBJ2-7; maybe TRBD1 (6 bases). The germline gives CDR1 SGHRS, CDR2 YFSETQ. Trimming cost V 3 bases and J 1 base, with 14 bases left between them. CDR3 length: 15 amino acids. CDR3 region: CASSSSGTLSYEQYF. CDR3 sequence (DNA): TGCGCCAGCAGCTCCTCCGGGACACTATCCTACGAGCAGTACTTC.

V usage is TRBV4-2 and J usage is TRBJ1-1; 7 nucleotides align to TRBD1. The ends lost 5 bases at V and 5 bases at J; junction bases unmatched: 8. The CDR3 contains 14 residues. The germline V gene has CDR1 LGHNA and CDR2 YNFKEQ. CDR3 in DNA: TGTGCCAGCAGCTTCCGGACAGGTGGGACTGAAGCTTTCTTT. Translated, it gives CASSFRTGGTEAFF.

The V and J genes are TRBV5-1 and TRBJ2-7; unclear D gene. Trimming shortened V by 6 bases and J by 2 bases, and 12 bases separated the two germline ends. The germline V gene has CDR1 SGHRS and CDR2 YFSETQ. The CDR3 consists of 13 residues. CDR3 in DNA: TGCGCCAGCAAGTTGACTGGTACCTACGAGCAGTACTTC. Translation gives CASKLTGTYEQYF.

The chain links TRBV4-2 to TRBJ1-4; D not certain. Per germline, CDR1 LGHNA and CDR2 YNFKEQ. Between the trimmed V and J ends, which lost 4 bases and 4 bases, there was a span of 13 bases. The CDR3 has 15 residues. The CDR3 bases are TGTGCCAGCAGCCCGGTAGCGCCGATTAATGAAAAACTGTTTTTT. Amino acids: CASSPVAPINEKLFF.

This chain connects TRBV25-1 to TRBJ2-5, with 8 nucleotides matching TRBD2. V shed 5 bases and J 1 base; nucleotides not matched to a gene: 6. From germline, CDR1 is MGHDK and CDR2 SYGVNS. There are 15 residues in the CDR3. The CDR3 spells CASSPTGGLQETQYF. Here the CDR3 DNA reads TGTGCCAGCAGTCCAACGGGGGGGCTCCAAGAGACCCAGTACTTC. Full variable domain (outside the CDR3, taken from reference TRBV25-1 and TRBJ2-5): EADIYQTPRYLVIGTGKKITLECSQTMGHDKMYWYQQDPGMELHLIHYSYGVNSTEKGDLSSESTVSRIRTEHFPLTLESARPSHTSQYLCASSPTGGLQETQYFGPGTRLLVL.

The chain carries TRBV5-1 and TRBJ1-3; D may be TRBD1 (6 bases). Germline CDR1 SGHRS, CDR2 YFSETQ. V was shortened by 4 bases and J by 2 bases, with 19 bases between the two germline ends. The length of the CDR3 is 17 residues. The CDR3 DNA is TGCGCCAGCAGCCCTCGCGCAGGGGCTCCCACTGGAAACACCATATATTTT. It translates to CASSPRAGAPTGNTIYF.

The CDR3 coding sequence is TGTGCCAGCAGCCGGGAAGTAGGGAACACTGAAGCTTTCTTT. Translation gives CASSREVGNTEAFF. The genes are TRBV5-4 and TRBJ1-1; D is uncertain. V was clipped by 4 bases and J by 1 base, with 11 bases between them. Germline V CDR1 and CDR2: SGHNT, YYREEE (reference sequence). The CDR3 covers 14 residues.

The chain is built from TRBV21-1 and TRBJ2-7; TRBD1, the table's D call, lacks a check against the DNA. TRBV21-1 is shown as a pseudogene. This CDR3 region has 16 residues. Here the CDR3 reads CASSKAGQGASYEQYF. The CDR3 DNA sequence: TGTGCCAGCAGCAAAGCGGGGCAGGGTGCCTCCTACGAGCAGTACTTC.